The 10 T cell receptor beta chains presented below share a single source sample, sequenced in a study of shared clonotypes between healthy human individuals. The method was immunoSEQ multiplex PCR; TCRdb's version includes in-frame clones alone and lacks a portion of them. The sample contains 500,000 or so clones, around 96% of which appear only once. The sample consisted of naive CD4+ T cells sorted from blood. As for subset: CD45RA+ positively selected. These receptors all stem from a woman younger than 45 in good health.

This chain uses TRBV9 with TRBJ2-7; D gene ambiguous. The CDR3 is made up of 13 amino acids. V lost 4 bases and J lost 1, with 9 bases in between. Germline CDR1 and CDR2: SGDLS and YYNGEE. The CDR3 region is CASSPDGSYEQYF. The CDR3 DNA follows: TGTGCCAGCAGCCCCGACGGTTCCTACGAGCAGTACTTC.

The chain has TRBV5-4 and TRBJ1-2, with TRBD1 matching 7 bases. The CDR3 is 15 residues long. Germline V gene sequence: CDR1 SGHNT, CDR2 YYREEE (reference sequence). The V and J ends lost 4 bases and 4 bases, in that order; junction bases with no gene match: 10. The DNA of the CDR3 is TGTGCCAGCAGCAGAACCTTCACAGGGGTCTATGGCTACACCTTC. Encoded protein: CASSRTFTGVYGYTF.

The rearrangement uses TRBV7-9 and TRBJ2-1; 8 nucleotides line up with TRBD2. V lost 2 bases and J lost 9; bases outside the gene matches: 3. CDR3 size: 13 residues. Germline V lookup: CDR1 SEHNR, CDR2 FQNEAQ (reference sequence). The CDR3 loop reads CASSLRGGGEQFF. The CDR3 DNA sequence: TGTGCCAGCAGCTTACGGGGGGGCGGTGAGCAGTTCTTC.

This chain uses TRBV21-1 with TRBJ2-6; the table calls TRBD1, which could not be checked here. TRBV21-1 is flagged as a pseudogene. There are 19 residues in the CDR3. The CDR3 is CASGRTPGPNYSGANVLTF. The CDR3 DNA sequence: TGTGCCAGCGGCAGAACTCCAGGGCCGAATTACTCTGGGGCCAACGTCCTGACTTTC.

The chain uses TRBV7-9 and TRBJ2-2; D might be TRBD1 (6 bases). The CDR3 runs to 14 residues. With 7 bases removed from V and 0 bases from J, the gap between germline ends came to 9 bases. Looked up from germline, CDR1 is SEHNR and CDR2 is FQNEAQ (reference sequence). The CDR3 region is CASTDRSNTGELFF. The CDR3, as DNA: TGTGCCAGCACAGACAGGTCGAACACCGGGGAGCTGTTTTTT.

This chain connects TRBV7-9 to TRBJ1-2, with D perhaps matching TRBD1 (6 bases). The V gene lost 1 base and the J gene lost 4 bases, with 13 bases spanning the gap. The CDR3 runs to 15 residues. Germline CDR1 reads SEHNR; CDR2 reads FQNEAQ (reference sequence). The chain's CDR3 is CASSLVARGVYGYTF. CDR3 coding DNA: TGTGCCAGCAGCTTAGTCGCCAGGGGTGTCTATGGCTACACCTTC. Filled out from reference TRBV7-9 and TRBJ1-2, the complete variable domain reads DTGVSQNPRHKITKRGQNVTFRCDPISEHNRLYWYRQTLGQGPEFLTYFQNEAQLEKSRLLSDRFSAERPKGSFSTLEIQRTEQGDSAMYLCASSLVARGVYGYTFGSGTRLTVV.

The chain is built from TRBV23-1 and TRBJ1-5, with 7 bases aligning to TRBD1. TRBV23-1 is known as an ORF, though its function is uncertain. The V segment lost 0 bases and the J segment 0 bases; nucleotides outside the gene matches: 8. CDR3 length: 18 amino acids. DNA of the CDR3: TGCGCCAGCAGTCAATCCCGGGACAGTGGTTATAGCAATCAGCCCCAGCATTTT. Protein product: CASSQSRDSGYSNQPQHF.

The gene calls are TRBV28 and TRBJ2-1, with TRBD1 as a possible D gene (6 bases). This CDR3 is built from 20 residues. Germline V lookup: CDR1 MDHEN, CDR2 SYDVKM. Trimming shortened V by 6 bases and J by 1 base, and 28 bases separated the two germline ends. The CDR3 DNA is TGTGCCAGCAGCCTCGGTGTACAGGGCGGCGGTGTTGGTTCCTACAATGAGCAGTTCTTC. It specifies CASSLGVQGGGVGSYNEQFF.

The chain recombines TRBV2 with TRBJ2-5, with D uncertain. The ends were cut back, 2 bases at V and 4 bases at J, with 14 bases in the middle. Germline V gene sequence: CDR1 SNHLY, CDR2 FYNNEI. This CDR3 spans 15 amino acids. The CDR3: CASSENWAYRETQYF. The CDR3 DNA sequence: TGTGCCAGCAGTGAAAATTGGGCGTATCGAGAGACCCAGTACTTC.

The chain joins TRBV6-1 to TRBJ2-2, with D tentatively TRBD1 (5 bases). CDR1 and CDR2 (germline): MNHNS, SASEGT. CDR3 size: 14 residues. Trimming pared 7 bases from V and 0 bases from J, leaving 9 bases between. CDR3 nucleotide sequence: TGTGCCAGCACAGACAGCCCGAACACCGGGGAGCTGTTTTTT. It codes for CASTDSPNTGELFF.